This TCR beta chain was identified in a study of blood T cell repertoires in COVID-19. As for the study in general: Specimens from acute and convalescent COVID-19 originated in the United States, Italy and Spain. PBMCs, B-cell-depleted T cells, or T cells provided the cDNA or gDNA that made up the material.

In the authors' methods: Scientists estimated how many nucleated cells there were by amplifying reference gene primers. Data came from immunoSEQ multiplex PCR; TCRdb stores just in-frame clones and leaves some out. The DNA was the basis for D and trimming; V, J and clone size are from that table. The table includes some 300,000 clones, approximately 86% detected once. Patients in Seattle were enrolled during active infection, then followed longitudinally. The CDR3 loop spans 17 amino acids. Germline V gives CDR1 SGHDT, CDR2 YYEEEE. Trimming took off 0 bases at V and 4 bases at J, with 16 bases between the two ends.

Sequenced: peripheral blood. This TCR came from a woman in her 70s with COVID-19, enrolled during active disease. This chain joins TRBV5-6 and TRBJ2-2, with D perhaps matching TRBD1 (6 bases). CDR3 loop: CASSLDTGRSSTGELFF. The CDR3 nucleotides are TGTGCCAGCAGCTTGGACACAGGGCGTTCTTCCACCGGGGAGCTGTTTTTT.